The rows below give T cell receptor beta chains drawn from one sample of a study of T cells in Graves' hyperthyroidism and ophthalmopathy. TCRdb re-analysed the multiplex PCR reads in MiXCR, keeping a single row per CDR3 protein. The sample holds some 560,000 distinct CDR3 sequences, less than 20% seen once. The sequenced material came from blood. Source of these receptors: a woman aged 25 to 45 with Graves' hyperthyroidism. The CDR3 runs from the conserved cysteine through the conserved F or W. A D gene is named only where the DNA matches it firmly. Clone size, where shown, is once, few, many, or a class for clones that have expanded.

J | V | size | D | CDR3 | DNA
TRBJ2-1 | TRBV7-2 | many | TRBD2 | CASSSPGLAGGEQFF | TGTGCCAGCAGCTCGCCGGGACTAGCGGGAGGGGAGCAGTTCTTC
TRBJ2-1 | TRBV5-5 | . | TRBD2 | CASTLADSSYNGQFF | TGTGCCAGCACCCTAGCGGATAGCTCCTACAATGGGCAGTTCTTC
TRBJ2-3 | TRBV10-2 | . | TRBD2 | CASTAGTSGLHTQYF | TGCGCCAGCACTGCCGGGACTAGCGGTCTTCATACGCAGTATTTT
TRBJ2-5 | TRBV4-1 | many | . | CASTPEGQETQYF | TGCGCCAGCACCCCAGAGGGCCAGGAGACCCAGTACTTC
TRBJ2-2 | TRBV12-3/TRBV12-4 | . | . | CASSADGNTGELFF | TGTGCCAGCAGTGCTGACGGAAACACCGGGGAGCTGTTTTTT
TRBJ1-6 | TRBV4-1 | few | . | CASSQRHLTGTSSYNSPLHF | TGCGCCAGCAGCCAACGCCACTTAACAGGGACGAGCTCCTATAATTCACCCCTCCACTTT
TRBJ2-5 | TRBV5-1 | few | . | CASSSPVYRSGQETQYF | TGCGCCAGCAGCTCCCCTGTTTATCGGTCGGGTCAAGAGACCCAGTACTTC
TRBJ2-7 | TRBV18 | few | . | CASSPPSQGGHEQYF | TGTGCCAGCTCACCACCGAGTCAGGGGGGCCACGAGCAGTACTTC
TRBJ2-2 | TRBV7-7 | few | TRBD1 | CASSLDRGLGTGELFF | TGTGCTAGCAGCTTAGACAGGGGGCTCGGCACCGGGGAGCTGTTTTTT
TRBJ2-1 | TRBV7-9 | many | TRBD2 | CASSPGLAEHELNRYNEQFF | TGTGCCAGCAGCCCCGGACTAGCGGAACATGAACTAAATCGTTACAATGAGCAGTTCTTC
TRBJ1-1 | TRBV30 | many | TRBD1 | CACDRDRNTEAFF | TGTGCCTGTGACAGGGATCGAAACACTGAAGCTTTCTTT
TRBJ2-1 | TRBV9 | many | TRBD2 | CASSVEPAGAWNEQFF | TGTGCCAGCAGCGTGGAGCCAGCGGGAGCCTGGAATGAGCAGTTCTTC
TRBJ2-2 | TRBV5-4 | . | . | CASSLDLSPGELFF | TGTGCCAGCAGCTTGGACCTTTCACCCGGGGAGCTGTTTTTT
TRBJ1-1 | TRBV28 | many | . | CASSLAFDRGAFF | TGTGCCAGCAGTCTCGCTTTCGACCGTGGGGCTTTCTTT
TRBJ1-5 | TRBV12-3/TRBV12-4 | many | . | CASTRDTSNQPQHF | TGTGCCAGCACCCGGGACACCAGCAATCAGCCCCAGCATTTT
TRBJ2-2 | TRBV3-1 | many | TRBD2 | CASSPRTSGGGLNTGELFF | TGTGCCAGCAGCCCCAGGACTAGCGGTGGTGGGCTTAACACCGGGGAGCTGTTTTTT
TRBJ2-7 | TRBV10-3 | few | TRBD1 | CAISGGQGIFYEQYF | TGTGCCATCAGTGGGGGACAGGGGATTTTCTACGAGCAGTACTTC
TRBJ2-1 | TRBV24-1 | many | . | CATSDWGSSYNEQFF | TGTGCCACCAGTGATTGGGGCAGCTCCTACAATGAGCAGTTCTTC
TRBJ2-7 | TRBV27 | many | . | CASSVSVFYEQYF | TGTGCCAGCAGTGTATCGGTCTTCTACGAGCAGTACTTC
TRBJ2-7 | TRBV4-3 | . | TRBD1 | CASSQDRTGGDEQYF | TGCGCCAGCAGCCAAGATCGAACAGGGGGCGACGAGCAGTACTTC
TRBJ2-3 | TRBV7-9 | few | . | CASSSWDGPSTDTQYF | TGTGCCAGCAGCTCCTGGGACGGACCTAGCACAGATACGCAGTATTTT
TRBJ1-5 | TRBV4-1 | . | . | CASSHPGSENQPQHF | TGCGCCAGCAGCCATCCCGGCAGTGAAAATCAGCCCCAGCATTTT
TRBJ2-5 | TRBV27 | few | . | CATPFKGKRSQETQYF | TGTGCCACGCCCTTTAAGGGGAAGCGGTCCCAAGAGACCCAGTACTTC
TRBJ2-3 | TRBV29-1 | many | . | CSVGVANTDTQYF | TGCAGCGTTGGGGTCGCGAACACAGATACGCAGTATTTT
TRBJ1-4 | TRBV7-9 | . | . | CASSWVDEKLFF | TGTGCCAGCAGCTGGGTAGACGAAAAACTGTTTTTT
TRBJ2-1 | TRBV6-4 | . | TRBD2 | CASSDGSGSVNEQFF | TGTGCCAGCAGTGACGGCAGCGGGAGCGTCAATGAGCAGTTCTTC
TRBJ2-5 | TRBV10-3 | . | . | CAISESEQFQETQYF | TGTGCCATCAGTGAGTCGGAACAGTTCCAAGAGACCCAGTACTTC
TRBJ2-1 | TRBV7-2 | many | . | CASSLVGVGEQFF | TGTGCCAGCAGCTTAGTCGGGGTTGGTGAGCAGTTCTTC
TRBJ2-1 | TRBV30 | many | TRBD2 | CAWRPGLGRSNEQFF | TGTGCCTGGAGGCCGGGACTAGGTCGTTCGAATGAGCAGTTCTTC
TRBJ2-1 | TRBV4-1 | . | . | CASSQDNAGIYNEQFF | TGCGCCAGCAGCCAAGATAATGCCGGGATCTACAATGAGCAGTTCTTC